This TCR beta chain was sequenced for a study of blood T cell repertoires in COVID-19 (dated by TCRdb to the early 2020s). About the study as a whole: Samples covering the acute and convalescent phases of COVID-19 were provided by collaborators in the United States, Italy and Spain. The repertoires were made available in a free public database intended to serve as a resource for research on the immune response to SARS-CoV-2. The prospective study material was composed of cDNA or gDNA derived from T cells, B-cell-depleted T cells, or PBMCs. Where available, HLA class I and class II types were obtained from metadata supplied by the sample provider rather than from assay-based typing. Deeply sampled blood TCRbeta repertoires from subjects exposed to, actively infected with, or recovered from COVID-19 were included in the dataset. Samples were obtained from the ongoing ImmuneRACE study (first 160 participants) and from about 1,300 subjects provided by 6 global collaborators. Nearly every sample came with metadata listing a de-identified subject ID, COVID-19 status, age in years and sex.

The immunoSEQ Assay, a bias-controlled multiplex PCR, was used to amplify TCRbeta CDR3 regions from genomic DNA. The paper's data handling went like this. The number of nucleated cells in each sample was estimated from the amplification of reference gene primers within the assay. Sequence reads were collapsed and filtered to measure the absolute abundance of every unique TCRbeta CDR3 rearrangement. For each sample, productive Simpson clonality was calculated by taking the square root of Simpson's diversity index across productive rearrangements. TCRdb holds this immuneACCESS table with in-frame rearrangements only. Some clones are missing; in checked studies, unresolved V genes explain under half, and the rest has no known cause. That table is the source of V, J and clone size, and D and trimming were worked out from the DNA. Here the sample has about 70,000 clones; more than 70% occur a single time. Approximately 6% of the sample lies in the top ten.

The paper's findings and limits, for the study overall: Clinical and demographic metadata were provided uncurated, with the amount varying by source and participant.

Collaborating institutions collected whole blood in K2EDTA tubes following their own protocols. Collaborator samples were shipped for TCRbeta analysis as frozen whole blood, isolated PBMCs, or DNA extracted from either sample type. There are 15 amino acids in the CDR3, from cysteine to phenylalanine inclusive. Only the CDR3 part of the read is kept: 45 bases, read in frame from the first base. At the junction V is shortened by 5 bases and J by 1 base; bases outside the gene matches: 6. The germline V gene (reference sequence) supplies CDR1 LGHDT and CDR2 YNNKEL. This clone showed up just once. What this receptor recognizes is not known. Base qualities were left out, and no much larger clone turns up one base away.

Material for sequencing was peripheral blood. The sequence came from a woman in her sixties or seventies with acute or convalescent COVID-19. In this chain, TRBV3-1 (or the pseudogene TRBV3-2) is recombined with TRBJ2-3; the central 7 bases match TRBD2. CDR3 reads: CASSASGDRTDTQYF. In nucleotide form, the sequence is TGTGCCAGCAGCGCCAGCGGGGATCGCACAGATACGCAGTATTTT.